The source of this T cell receptor beta chain is a study of blood T cells in healthy people across ages. This CDR3 region has 16 residues. Trimming stripped 0 bases from V and 5 bases from J, with 17 bases between. The germline CDR1 and CDR2 sequences are DFQATT and SNEGSKA (reference sequence). A second PCR of about 6 to 12 cycles used a sample-barcoded 5' primer and a J-beta primer mix. TCRdb independently ran MiXCR on the 5' RACE reads; one entry per CDR3 protein. The sample has around 780,000 distinct CDR3 sequences; roughly 25% are singletons. Extracted total RNA amounted to at least 5 micrograms for each sample. The sample also formed part of further work on T cells of mothers and their children. That work states: For each mother, over 8 million TCR beta CDR3 reads were obtained, and for each child, roughly 3.3 million.

The J gene is TRBJ1-5, the V gene TRBV20-1; D possibly corresponds to TRBD1 (5 bases). The receptor was isolated from a boy younger than 18 in good health. Sample: blood. The CDR3 coding sequence is TGCAGTGCTAGAGAAGGTGACGGGGGGGAGTATCAGCCCCAGCATTTT. Amino acids: CSAREGDGGEYQPQHF.